A selection of T cell receptor beta chains follows, all from one sample in a study of T cell responses to AZD1222 COVID-19 vaccine. Profiling relied on immunoSEQ multiplex PCR, and the TCRdb table lists in-frame clones only, not all of them. This table has some 150,000 clones, roughly nine tenths appearing once. Sequenced material: peripheral blood, taken 28 days after the second AZD1222 dose. These receptors were collected from an adult who received the AZD1222 COVID-19 vaccine. Each CDR3 is given with its conserved first and last residue. The D gene is left open where the match is weak. Rows may omit the clone size; those that give it use once, few, many or a size class.

>.|TRBJ1-1|TRBV3-1/TRBV3-2|.
CASSQVAGTTEAFF
TGTGCCAGCAGCCAAGTGGCAGGGACCACTGAAGCTTTCTTT
>TRBD1|TRBJ2-7|TRBV5-1|.
CASSPLGRGTGQLTHEQYF
TGCGCCAGCAGCCCACTGGGGAGGGGGACAGGGCAACTAACGCACGAGCAGTACTTC
>TRBD1|TRBJ2-7|TRBV18|.
CASSPGTVSYEQYF
TGTGCCAGCTCGCCCGGGACAGTCTCCTACGAGCAGTACTTC
>.|TRBJ1-1|TRBV28|once
CASRLFRDGNTEAFF
TGTGCCAGCAGACTTTTCCGGGACGGGAACACTGAAGCTTTCTTT
>TRBD1|TRBJ2-2|TRBV11-2|few
CASSQQGADVGELFF
TGTGCCAGCAGCCAACAGGGGGCGGACGTCGGGGAGCTGTTTTTT
>.|TRBJ1-2|TRBV5-5|.
CASSPFARGALEARGYTF
TGTGCCAGCAGCCCGTTCGCGAGGGGCGCCTTGGAGGCTCGTGGCTACACCTTC
>TRBD1|TRBJ2-5|TRBV24-1|.
CATSDRTGDFLEETQYF
TGTGCCACCAGTGACCGGACAGGGGATTTTCTTGAAGAGACCCAGTACTTC
>TRBD2|TRBJ2-3|TRBV10-1|.
CASSASVGAGSDTQYF
TGCGCCAGCAGTGCCTCAGTAGGAGCGGGATCAGATACGCAGTATTTT
>.|TRBJ2-2|TRBV7-3|.
CASSLPRRGGELFF
TGTGCCAGCAGCTTGCCGAGAAGAGGCGGGGAGCTGTTTTTT
>TRBD2|TRBJ2-7|TRBV11-2|.
CASSLTLGLAGVEQYF
TGTGCCAGCAGCTTAACTCTCGGACTAGCGGGAGTTGAGCAGTACTTC
>TRBD2|TRBJ2-1|TRBV24-1|.
CATSPGTSGREQFF
TGTGCCACCAGTCCCGGGACTAGCGGGAGAGAGCAGTTCTTC
>TRBD1|TRBJ1-5|TRBV5-1|.
CASSPGQADQPQHF
TGCGCCAGCAGCCCCGGACAGGCCGATCAGCCCCAGCATTTT
>.|TRBJ2-1|TRBV15|.
CATSPLPFSNEQFF
TGTGCCACCAGCCCACTCCCATTCTCCAATGAGCAGTTCTTC
>TRBD1|TRBJ1-5|TRBV10-3|.
CAISRDRGGLSNQPQHF
TGTGCCATCAGCCGGGACAGGGGGGGGTTGAGCAATCAGCCCCAGCATTTT
>.|TRBJ1-2|TRBV18|.
CASSLKSGTENYGYTF
TGTGCCAGCTCACTGAAGTCCGGGACGGAGAACTATGGCTACACCTTC
>TRBD1|TRBJ2-1|TRBV5-5|.
CASSSTGGSYSNEQFF
TGTGCCAGCAGCTCGACAGGGGGCTCTTATAGCAATGAGCAGTTCTTC
>.|TRBJ2-2|TRBV27|.
CASSLSKGSSNTGELFF
TGTGCCAGCAGTTTATCGAAGGGCAGTTCGAACACCGGGGAGCTGTTTTTT
>.|TRBJ1-1|TRBV4-1|few
CASSREPPVGNTEAFF
TGCGCCAGCAGCCGCGAACCCCCGGTGGGCAACACTGAAGCTTTCTTT
>.|TRBJ1-5|TRBV19|.
CATARGDGQPQHF
TGTGCCACCGCGCGAGGGGACGGTCAGCCCCAGCATTTT
>.|TRBJ1-1|TRBV14|.
CASSQDFWGEAFF
TGTGCCAGCAGCCAAGATTTTTGGGGGGAAGCTTTCTTT
>.|TRBJ2-2|TRBV19|.
CASSTRALAGELFF
TGTGCCAGTAGTACGCGAGCGCTGGCCGGGGAGCTGTTTTTT
>TRBD1|TRBJ1-2|TRBV30|.
CAWRGRQGNYGYTF
TGTGCCTGGAGGGGCCGACAGGGGAACTATGGCTACACCTTC
>TRBD2|TRBJ2-2|TRBV6-2/TRBV6-3|once
CASSRITSGRHTGELFF
TGTGCCAGCAGCCGCATAACTAGCGGGAGGCACACCGGGGAGCTGTTTTTT
>.|TRBJ1-2|TRBV28|.
CASSPTTTWTDGYTF
TGTGCCAGCAGTCCAACTACCACCTGGACAGATGGCTACACCTTC
>.|TRBJ1-2|TRBV18|.
CASSPRGDGYTF
TGTGCCAGCTCACCGCGAGGGGATGGCTACACCTTC
>.|TRBJ1-5|TRBV28|medium-sized
CASSLLSQPQHF
TGTGCCAGCAGTTTGTTAAGTCAGCCCCAGCATTTT
>.|TRBJ1-1|TRBV2|.
CASSPAVNTEAFF
TGTGCCAGCAGCCCCGCCGTGAACACTGAAGCTTTCTTT
>TRBD1|TRBJ1-1|TRBV10-3|.
CAISESEGQVSTEAFF
TGTGCCATCAGTGAGTCGGAGGGACAGGTTAGCACTGAAGCTTTCTTT
>.|TRBJ1-3|TRBV7-9|.
CAHGENTIYF
TGTGCCCACGGGGAAAACACCATATATTTT
>.|TRBJ2-7|TRBV27|few
CASSSRRRNYEQYF
TGTGCCAGCAGTTCCCGACGGAGGAACTACGAGCAGTACTTC
>TRBD2|TRBJ2-7|TRBV4-3|.
CASSQDWEGPGEQYF
TGCGCCAGCAGCCAAGATTGGGAGGGCCCGGGCGAGCAGTACTTC
>.|TRBJ2-5|TRBV7-2|.
CASSLAGARETQYF
TGTGCCAGCAGCTTAGCGGGAGCTAGGGAGACCCAGTACTTC
>TRBD2|TRBJ2-1|TRBV9|.
CASSVEASGRNSYNEQFF
TGTGCCAGCAGCGTAGAGGCTAGCGGGAGAAACTCCTACAATGAGCAGTTCTTC